Below, one T cell receptor (beta chain) is given with its context. The antigen this receptor binds is unknown. Base qualities are not at hand, and no much larger clone is one base apart. V is pared back by 3 bases and J by 0 bases, with 3 bases lying between the germline termini. The CDR3 numbers 13 residues from cysteine through phenylalanine. The only DNA kept is the CDR3, 39 bases in frame from the first base. The germline V gene (reference sequence) provides CDR1 LNHDA and CDR2 SQIVND. The library was built by means of the immunoSEQ multiplex PCR assay. In its TCRdb copy, this immuneACCESS table keeps in-frame sequences only and misses some clones. Where compared with another copy, unresolved V genes explain less than half of these, and the others have no known cause. In all, the sample holds approximately 57,000 clones, and 75% to 95% of those were seen once. The ten largest account for 3% to 4% of the sample.

The entry originates in a study of T cell changes during pregnancy in multiple sclerosis (dated by TCRdb to about 2019). Study-level background: In women with multiple sclerosis, the researchers looked at how the T cell repertoire shifted as pregnancy progressed.

The origin of this receptor is a female donor in good health, enrolled as a control in a pregnancy study. The receptor chain draws on TRBV19 and TRBJ2-1, with the D gene call left open. The sample here was peripheral blood, taken after pregnancy. The DNA sequence follows: TGTGCCAGTAGTATCGGCTCCTACAATGAGCAGTTCTTC. Translated, this gives CASSIGSYNEQFF.